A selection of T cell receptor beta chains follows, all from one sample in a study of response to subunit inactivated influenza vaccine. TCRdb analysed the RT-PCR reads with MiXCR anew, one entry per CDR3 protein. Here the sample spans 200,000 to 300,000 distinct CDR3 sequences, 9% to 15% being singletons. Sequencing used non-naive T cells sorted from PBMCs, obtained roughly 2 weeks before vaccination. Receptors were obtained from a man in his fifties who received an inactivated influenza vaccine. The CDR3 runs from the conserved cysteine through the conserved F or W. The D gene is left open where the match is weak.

CDR3: CSAVTGTDTQYF
J: TRBJ2-3
V: TRBV20-1
D: NA

CDR3: CSATGTGSYNSPLHF
J: TRBJ1-6
V: TRBV20-1
D: TRBD1

CDR3: CASSYSGGPTRSQKETQYF
J: TRBJ2-5
V: TRBV6-5
D: NA

CDR3: CASSLEYNRRTDTQYF
J: TRBJ2-3
V: TRBV7-6
D: NA

CDR3: CASSPGGGELFF
J: TRBJ2-2
V: TRBV3-1
D: NA

CDR3: CASSSSDSSNEKLFF
J: TRBJ1-4
V: TRBV5-1
D: NA

CDR3: CASSTQGQSPNYGYTF
J: TRBJ1-2
V: TRBV6-1
D: NA

CDR3: CATSDRAETQYF
J: TRBJ2-5
V: TRBV10-2
D: TRBD1

CDR3: CASWQRGADTQYF
J: TRBJ2-3
V: TRBV5-1
D: TRBD2

CDR3: CASRPGTMSSYNEQFF
J: TRBJ2-1
V: TRBV7-2
D: NA

CDR3: CASSSGTGRSEAFF
J: TRBJ1-1
V: TRBV28
D: TRBD1

CDR3: CSASPRYEQYF
J: TRBJ2-7
V: TRBV20-1
D: NA

CDR3: CASSQDFSTGGYTF
J: TRBJ1-2
V: TRBV3-1
D: NA

CDR3: CSASLIGLAGARTYEQYF
J: TRBJ2-7
V: TRBV20-1
D: TRBD2

CDR3: CASSPVQQETQYF
J: TRBJ2-5
V: TRBV18
D: NA

CDR3: CSARGIERSEETQYF
J: TRBJ2-5
V: TRBV20-1
D: NA

CDR3: CASSDSLAGGTGELFF
J: TRBJ2-2
V: TRBV10-1
D: TRBD2

CDR3: CASSFGSNTEAFF
J: TRBJ1-1
V: TRBV27
D: NA

CDR3: CSARRDGGNYGYTF
J: TRBJ1-2
V: TRBV20-1
D: NA

CDR3: CSARPNSNQPQHF
J: TRBJ1-5
V: TRBV20-1
D: NA

CDR3: CASSLGLAGKEEQIF
J: TRBJ2-1
V: TRBV3-1
D: TRBD2

CDR3: CATRETSTDTQYF
J: TRBJ2-3
V: TRBV10-3
D: NA

CDR3: CASSLALTVYGYTF
J: TRBJ1-2
V: TRBV5-1
D: NA

CDR3: CASSQMTGRLGETQYF
J: TRBJ2-5
V: TRBV3-1
D: TRBD1

CDR3: CASREGPENTEAFF
J: TRBJ1-1
V: TRBV4-3
D: NA

CDR3: CASRPLPGGAGDTQYF
J: TRBJ2-3
V: TRBV5-1
D: TRBD2

CDR3: CSAPSQTGYNVNEQFF
J: TRBJ2-1
V: TRBV20-1
D: TRBD1

CDR3: CASSLSPGLSGNTIYF
J: TRBJ1-3
V: TRBV7-6
D: NA

CDR3: CASSLGPRAPYNEQFF
J: TRBJ2-1
V: TRBV5-5
D: NA

CDR3: CASSLSQGVYEQYF
J: TRBJ2-7
V: TRBV11-2
D: TRBD1

CDR3: CASRQDRVPETQYF
J: TRBJ2-5
V: TRBV5-1
D: TRBD1

CDR3: CASSPFDSTEAFF
J: TRBJ1-1
V: TRBV5-1
D: NA

CDR3: CATSRDLAAYGYTF
J: TRBJ1-2
V: TRBV15
D: NA

CDR3: CASSQVPLAYEQYF
J: TRBJ2-7
V: TRBV3-1
D: NA

CDR3: CSAIPLGGVNTEAFF
J: TRBJ1-1
V: TRBV20-1
D: NA

CDR3: CASSFSVTEKETQYF
J: TRBJ2-5
V: TRBV5-5
D: NA

CDR3: CATSGSYNSPLHF
J: TRBJ1-6
V: TRBV27
D: NA

CDR3: CGNSLPCEKLFF
J: TRBJ1-4
V: TRBV6-6
D: NA

CDR3: CASSLRPVHEQYF
J: TRBJ2-7
V: TRBV3-1
D: NA

CDR3: CASSQVGGGGSSYNEQFF
J: TRBJ2-1
V: TRBV14
D: NA

CDR3: CAVTNVGAGTGELFF
J: TRBJ2-2
V: TRBV7-9
D: NA

CDR3: CASSLSTGGSHYEQYF
J: TRBJ2-7
V: TRBV3-1
D: TRBD2

CDR3: CSATQTSEVADTQYF
J: TRBJ2-3
V: TRBV20-1
D: TRBD2

CDR3: CSAPGRTSGGDTQYF
J: TRBJ2-3
V: TRBV20-1
D: TRBD2

CDR3: CASSTGGLAEGGEQFF
J: TRBJ2-1
V: TRBV5-1
D: NA

CDR3: CASSPHQARSGNTIYF
J: TRBJ1-3
V: TRBV12-3/TRBV12-4
D: NA

CDR3: CASKPGGPTDTQYF
J: TRBJ2-3
V: TRBV2
D: NA

CDR3: CATSDAGTGVNEQFF
J: TRBJ2-1
V: TRBV24-1
D: TRBD1

CDR3: CASSPRPGNTIYF
J: TRBJ1-3
V: TRBV7-2
D: NA

CDR3: CSVEDRGEGNSPLHF
J: TRBJ1-6
V: TRBV29-1
D: NA

CDR3: CASRPAGTGGGELFF
J: TRBJ2-2
V: TRBV28
D: TRBD1

CDR3: CASSPLERAPYEQYF
J: TRBJ2-7
V: TRBV9
D: NA

CDR3: CASSPGMKWAASTDTQYF
J: TRBJ2-3
V: TRBV5-1
D: NA

CDR3: CASTRARGRVYGYTF
J: TRBJ1-2
V: TRBV12-3/TRBV12-4
D: TRBD1

CDR3: CASSALAGPSYEQYF
J: TRBJ2-7
V: TRBV9
D: TRBD2